Given below is one TCR beta chain in context. Its specificity is not known. Trimming pared 6 bases from V and 4 bases from J, leaving 16 bases between. The CDR3 runs to 14 residues. The V gene's germline CDR1 is MNHEY and CDR2 SMNVEV (reference sequence). These data come from a study of memory CD4+ T cells and cytomegalovirus serostatus. Study details: Of the healthy Belgian adults, eight or nine were CMV seropositive and 20 to 30 seronegative.

The sort gate was single viable CD3+CD4+CD8-CD45RO+ cells for memory CD4+ T cells. Overall study results and limits: Each of some 67 CMV-associated TCRbeta sequences occurred in one to five individuals.

In the original processing: After removing out-of-frame reads, around 2 million distinct TCRbeta sequences remained. Some clones are missing from TCRdb's copy, which holds only in-frame ones; the method was immunoSEQ multiplex PCR. V and J calls and clone size are copied from that table; D and trimming were computed from the DNA. Counted here are 50,000 to 65,000 clones, around four fifths occurring once; the ten biggest clones make up roughly 2%. This chain joins TRBV27 and TRBJ2-7; D is perhaps TRBD2 (7 bases). Sequencing input: memory CD4+ T cells from blood. This clonotype was sampled from an adult in good health and CMV-seropositive. CDR3 nucleotides: TGTGCCAGCAGGATAGGGGGGGGCCGGTACGAGCAGTACTTC. Protein product: CASRIGGGRYEQYF.